The entry that follows covers one T cell receptor (beta chain) sequence. This record belongs to a study of T cells in Graves' hyperthyroidism and ophthalmopathy. Amplified regions were TCR beta CDR3 sequences from RNA transcripts. With the HTBI primer set, the TCR CDR3 went through a first round of RT-PCR. TCRdb fed the multiplex PCR reads into MiXCR, producing one record per CDR3 protein. The sample gives fewer than 450,000 distinct CDR3 sequences, about 18% of which show up once; approximately 33% is in the top ten. Germline CDR1 is MDHEN and CDR2 is SYDVKM. J lost 3 bases, V lost 6 bases, and 7 bases had no gene match. This CDR3 contains 14 residues. A sample of blood taken at first hyperthyroidism diagnosis preceded any ophthalmopathy symptoms. PBMCs were derived from roughly 10 ml fresh peripheral blood.

Material for sequencing was blood. The sequence was collected from a woman under 40 with Graves' hyperthyroidism that later progressed to Graves' ophthalmopathy. J is TRBJ1-1 and V is TRBV28; 7 bases align to TRBD1. CDR3 loop: CASSPRGTDTEAFF. The CDR3 bases are TGTGCCAGCAGCCCCAGGGGGACAGACACTGAAGCTTTCTTT.